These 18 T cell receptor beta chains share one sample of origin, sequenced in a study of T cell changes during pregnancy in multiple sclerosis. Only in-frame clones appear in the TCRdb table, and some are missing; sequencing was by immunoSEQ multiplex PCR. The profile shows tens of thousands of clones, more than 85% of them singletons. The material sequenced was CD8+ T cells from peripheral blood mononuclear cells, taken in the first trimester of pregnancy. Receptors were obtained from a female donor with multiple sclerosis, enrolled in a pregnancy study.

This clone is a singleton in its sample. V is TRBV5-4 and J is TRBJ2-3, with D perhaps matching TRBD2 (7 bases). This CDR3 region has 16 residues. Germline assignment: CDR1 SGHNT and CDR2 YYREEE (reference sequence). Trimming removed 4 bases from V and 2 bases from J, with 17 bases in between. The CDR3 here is CASSRGPSGDTDTQYF. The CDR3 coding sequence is TGTGCCAGCAGCCGGGGGCCTAGCGGTGACACAGATACGCAGTATTTT.

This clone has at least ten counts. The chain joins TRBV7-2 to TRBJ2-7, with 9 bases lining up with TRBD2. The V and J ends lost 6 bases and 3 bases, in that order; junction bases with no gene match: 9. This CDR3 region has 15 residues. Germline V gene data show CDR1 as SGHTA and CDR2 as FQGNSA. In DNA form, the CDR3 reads TGTGCCAGCAGGTGGGCTAGCGGGGCGAACTACGAGCAGTACTTC. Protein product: CASRWASGANYEQYF.

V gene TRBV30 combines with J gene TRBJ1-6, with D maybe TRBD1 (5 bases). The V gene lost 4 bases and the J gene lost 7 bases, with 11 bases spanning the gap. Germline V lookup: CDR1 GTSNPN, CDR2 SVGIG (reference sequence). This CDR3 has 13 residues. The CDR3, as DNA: TGTGCCTGGACAGGGTGGGAAAATTCACCCCTCCACTTT. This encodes CAWTGWENSPLHF. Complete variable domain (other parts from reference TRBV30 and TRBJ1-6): SQTIHQWPATLVQPVGSPLSLECTVEGTSNPNLYWYRQAAGRGLQLLFYSVGIGQISSEVPQNLSASRPQDRQFILSSKKLLLSDSGFYLCAWTGWENSPLHFGNGTRLTVT.

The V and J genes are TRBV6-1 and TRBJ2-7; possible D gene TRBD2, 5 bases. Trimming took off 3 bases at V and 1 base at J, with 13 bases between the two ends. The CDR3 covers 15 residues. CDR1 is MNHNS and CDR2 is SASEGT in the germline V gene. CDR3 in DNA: TGTGCCAGCAGTGATCTAGGGAGTAGTTCCTACGAGCAGTACTTC. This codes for CASSDLGSSSYEQYF.

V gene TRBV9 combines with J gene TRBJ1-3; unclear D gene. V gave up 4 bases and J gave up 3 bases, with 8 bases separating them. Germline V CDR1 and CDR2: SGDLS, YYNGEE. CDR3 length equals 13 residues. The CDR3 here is CASSITDGNTIYF. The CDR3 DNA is TGTGCCAGCAGCATTACAGATGGAAACACCATATATTTT.

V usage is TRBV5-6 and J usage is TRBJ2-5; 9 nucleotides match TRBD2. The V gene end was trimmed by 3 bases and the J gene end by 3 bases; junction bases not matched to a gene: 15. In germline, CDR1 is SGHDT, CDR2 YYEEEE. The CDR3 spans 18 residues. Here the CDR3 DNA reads TGTGCCAGCAGCTCGGGGGAAGAGCTAGCGGGGCGGAAAGAGACCCAGTACTTC. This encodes CASSSGEELAGRKETQYF.

The CDR3 loop reads CAVHVSYNEQFF. CDR3 DNA sequence: TGTGCCGTACACGTCTCCTACAATGAGCAGTTCTTC. The gene calls are TRBV30 and TRBJ2-1; D ambiguous. The V end was cut by 8 bases, the J end by 0 bases, with 8 bases between. This CDR3 is 12 amino acids long. The V gene's germline CDR1 is GTSNPN and CDR2 SVGIG (reference sequence).

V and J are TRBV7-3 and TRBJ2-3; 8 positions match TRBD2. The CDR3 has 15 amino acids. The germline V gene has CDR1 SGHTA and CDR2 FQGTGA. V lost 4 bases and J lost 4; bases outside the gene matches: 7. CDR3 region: CASSSLAGLADTQYF. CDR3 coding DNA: TGTGCCAGCAGCTCCTTAGCGGGGTTGGCAGATACGCAGTATTTT.

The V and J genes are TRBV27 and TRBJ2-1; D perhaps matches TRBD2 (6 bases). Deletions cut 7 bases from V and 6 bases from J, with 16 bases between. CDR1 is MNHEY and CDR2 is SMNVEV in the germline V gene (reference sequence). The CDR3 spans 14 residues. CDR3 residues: CASTAVGGSNEQFF. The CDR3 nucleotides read TGTGCCAGCACCGCGGTTGGGGGGTCCAATGAGCAGTTCTTC.

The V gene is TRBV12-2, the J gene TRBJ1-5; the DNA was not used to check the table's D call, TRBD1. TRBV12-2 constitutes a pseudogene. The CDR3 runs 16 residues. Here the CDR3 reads CASRHGGQGAYQPQHF. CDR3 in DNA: TGTGCAAGTCGCCATGGGGGACAGGGGGCCTATCAGCCCCAGCATTTT.

DNA for the CDR3: TGTGCCAGCAGCGAACTAGCGAGGCAAGAGACCCAGTACTTC. Protein sequence: CASSELARQETQYF. The chain carries TRBV6-5 and TRBJ2-5, with TRBD2 identical over 7 bases. V shed 6 bases, J shed 2 bases, and the junction held 6 bases outside the gene matches. The CDR3 loop spans 14 amino acids. Germline loops: CDR1 MNHEY, CDR2 SVGAGI.

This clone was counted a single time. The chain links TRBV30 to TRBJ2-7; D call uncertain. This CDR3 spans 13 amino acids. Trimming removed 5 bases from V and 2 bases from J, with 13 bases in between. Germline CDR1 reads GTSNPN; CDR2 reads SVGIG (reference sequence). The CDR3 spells CAWDLGSTYEQYF. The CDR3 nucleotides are TGTGCCTGGGACCTCGGGTCCACCTACGAGCAGTACTTC.

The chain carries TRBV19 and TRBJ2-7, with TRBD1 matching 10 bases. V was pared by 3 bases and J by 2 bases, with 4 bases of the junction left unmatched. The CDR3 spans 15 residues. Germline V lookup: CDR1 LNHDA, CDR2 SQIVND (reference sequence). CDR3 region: CASSIPGQGTYEQYF. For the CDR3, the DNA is TGTGCCAGTAGTATTCCGGGACAGGGGACCTACGAGCAGTACTTC.

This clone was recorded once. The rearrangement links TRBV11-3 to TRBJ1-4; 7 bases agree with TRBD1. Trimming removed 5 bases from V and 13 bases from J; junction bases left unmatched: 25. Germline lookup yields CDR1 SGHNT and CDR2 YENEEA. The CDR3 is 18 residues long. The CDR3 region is CASSHRTGASFFYIGLFF. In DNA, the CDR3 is TGTGCCAGCAGCCATCGGACAGGAGCCTCGTTTTTTTATATTGGACTGTTTTTT.

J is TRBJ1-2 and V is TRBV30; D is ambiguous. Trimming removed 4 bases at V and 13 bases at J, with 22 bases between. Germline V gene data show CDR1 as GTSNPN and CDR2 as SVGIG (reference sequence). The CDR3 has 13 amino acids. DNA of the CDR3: TGTGCCTGGATCCCGGAGGGCCTGAGTGGTGGCACCTTC. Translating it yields CAWIPEGLSGGTF. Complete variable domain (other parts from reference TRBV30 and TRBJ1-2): SQTIHQWPATLVQPVGSPLSLECTVEGTSNPNLYWYRQAAGRGLQLLFYSVGIGQISSEVPQNLSASRPQDRQFILSSKKLLLSDSGFYLCAWIPEGLSGGTFGSGTRLTVV.

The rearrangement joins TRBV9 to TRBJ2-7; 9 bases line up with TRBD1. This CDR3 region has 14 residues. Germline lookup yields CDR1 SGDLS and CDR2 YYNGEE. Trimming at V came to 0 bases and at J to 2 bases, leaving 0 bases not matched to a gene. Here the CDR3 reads CASSVGDRAYEQYF. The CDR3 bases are TGTGCCAGCAGCGTAGGGGACAGGGCCTACGAGCAGTACTTC.

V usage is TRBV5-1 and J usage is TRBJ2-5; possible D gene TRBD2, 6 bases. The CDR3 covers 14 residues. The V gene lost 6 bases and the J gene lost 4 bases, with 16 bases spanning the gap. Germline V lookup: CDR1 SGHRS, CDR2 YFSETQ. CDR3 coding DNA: TGCGCCAGCACCGGGGACCCCGGGGGAGAGACCCAGTACTTC. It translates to CASTGDPGGETQYF.

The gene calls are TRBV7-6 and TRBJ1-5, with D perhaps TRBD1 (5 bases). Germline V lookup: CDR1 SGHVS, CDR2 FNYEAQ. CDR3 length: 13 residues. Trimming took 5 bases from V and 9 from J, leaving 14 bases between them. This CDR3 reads CASSKASGGPQHF. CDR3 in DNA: TGTGCCAGCAGCAAAGCATCCGGGGGGCCCCAGCATTTT.